The rows below give T cell receptor beta chains drawn from one sample of a study of blood T cells in healthy people across ages. TCRdb ran MiXCR on the 5' RACE reads and lists one entry per CDR3 protein. The repertoire holds 700,000 to 950,000 distinct CDR3 sequences, roughly 60% seen once, with over 20% in the top ten. The source material was blood. The receptor source for this set is a young man in good health. The CDR3 runs from the conserved cysteine through the conserved F or W. D genes are given only for firm matches. Expanded clones are given a class, and other clones once, few, many or no size at all.

cdr3_nt: TGCAGTGCTGCAGGGACAGCCTCCTACGAGCAGTACTTC; cdr3_aa: CSAAGTASYEQYF; clone_size: once; d_call: TRBD1; v_call: TRBV20-1; j_call: TRBJ2-7
cdr3_nt: TGTGCCAGCAGCCCCGAGGACAGGTTGAGCACAGATACGCAGTATTTT; cdr3_aa: CASSPEDRLSTDTQYF; clone_size: -; d_call: TRBD1; v_call: TRBV5-6; j_call: TRBJ2-3
cdr3_nt: TGCAGTGCTAGGGTCTGCCCAGGCACAGATACGCAGTATTTT; cdr3_aa: CSARVCPGTDTQYF; clone_size: -; d_call: -; v_call: TRBV20-1; j_call: TRBJ2-3
cdr3_nt: TGCGCCAGCAGCCCTCGGGGGCTAGCGGAGACAGATACGCAGTATTTT; cdr3_aa: CASSPRGLAETDTQYF; clone_size: -; d_call: -; v_call: TRBV4-3; j_call: TRBJ2-3
cdr3_nt: TGCAGTGCCCCAGACGGTCCGACGGGAACTAACTATGGCTACACCTTC; cdr3_aa: CSAPDGPTGTNYGYTF; clone_size: -; d_call: -; v_call: TRBV20-1; j_call: TRBJ1-2
cdr3_nt: TGTGCCAGCAGCTTAGTTCGCAGCCAAGAGACCCAGTACTTC; cdr3_aa: CASSLVRSQETQYF; clone_size: -; d_call: -; v_call: TRBV7-2; j_call: TRBJ2-5
cdr3_nt: TGTGCCAGCAGCCCTACTCTAGCGGGAGTGGCGGGGGGTGAGCAGTTCTTC; cdr3_aa: CASSPTLAGVAGGEQFF; clone_size: -; d_call: TRBD2; v_call: TRBV7-9; j_call: TRBJ2-1
cdr3_nt: TGTGCCAGCAGCCCCGGGACTAGCAGGACCTACGAGCAGTACTTC; cdr3_aa: CASSPGTSRTYEQYF; clone_size: -; d_call: TRBD2; v_call: TRBV4-2; j_call: TRBJ2-7
cdr3_nt: TGTGCCAGCAGTTTAGGGCAGGAGAGCTCCTACGAGCAGTACTTC; cdr3_aa: CASSLGQESSYEQYF; clone_size: few; d_call: -; v_call: TRBV12-3/TRBV12-4; j_call: TRBJ2-7
cdr3_nt: TGTGCCAGCAGCCTATCCGGGGGGCTTACTGAAGCTTTCTTT; cdr3_aa: CASSLSGGLTEAFF; clone_size: -; d_call: -; v_call: TRBV7-3; j_call: TRBJ1-1
cdr3_nt: TGTGCCAGCAGCCCCACCGGGGGGACGGCCACCTCAATCGGCGAGCAGTACTTC; cdr3_aa: CASSPTGGTATSIGEQYF; clone_size: -; d_call: TRBD2; v_call: TRBV9; j_call: TRBJ2-7
cdr3_nt: TGCAGTGCTAGAGATGAGGGACAGGGGAATGGCTACACCTTC; cdr3_aa: CSARDEGQGNGYTF; clone_size: -; d_call: TRBD1; v_call: TRBV20-1; j_call: TRBJ1-2
cdr3_nt: TGTGCCAGCAGCCAAAGTGCGGGGTGGGTAGATGAGCAGTTCTTC; cdr3_aa: CASSQSAGWVDEQFF; clone_size: few; d_call: -; v_call: TRBV4-2; j_call: TRBJ2-1
cdr3_nt: TGTGCCAGCAGGGCAACAGCGGAGACCCAGTACTTC; cdr3_aa: CASRATAETQYF; clone_size: -; d_call: -; v_call: TRBV6-5; j_call: TRBJ2-5
cdr3_nt: TGCGCCAGCAGCCAAGCCCAGACAGGGTCGCTTTCGAAGTTCTTC; cdr3_aa: CASSQAQTGSLSKFF; clone_size: -; d_call: TRBD1; v_call: TRBV4-3; j_call: TRBJ2-1
cdr3_nt: TGTGCCAGCAGCTTAGGTAGCGGGGGGGAAGAGTATGAGCAGTACTTC; cdr3_aa: CASSLGSGGEEYEQYF; clone_size: -; d_call: TRBD2; v_call: TRBV7-9; j_call: TRBJ2-5
cdr3_nt: TGCAGTGCCACTCCGGCAGGTGGGGATGAAAAACTGTTTTTT; cdr3_aa: CSATPAGGDEKLFF; clone_size: few; d_call: -; v_call: TRBV20-1; j_call: TRBJ1-4
cdr3_nt: TGTGCTAGCAGCCAGGGTTCTAGCACAGATACGCAGTATTTT; cdr3_aa: CASSQGSSTDTQYF; clone_size: many; d_call: -; v_call: TRBV7-7; j_call: TRBJ2-3
cdr3_nt: TGTGCCAGCAGCTCGCGCTATGAGGGAGTTACGCAGTATTTT; cdr3_aa: CASSSRYEGVTQYF; clone_size: -; d_call: -; v_call: TRBV9; j_call: TRBJ2-3
cdr3_nt: TGCAGTGCTAGTCCCGGGTCAGATACGCAGTATTTT; cdr3_aa: CSASPGSDTQYF; clone_size: -; d_call: -; v_call: TRBV20-1; j_call: TRBJ2-3
cdr3_nt: TGCAGTGCTAGTGGTGACCGGGGTAATCGCGAGCAGTACTTC; cdr3_aa: CSASGDRGNREQYF; clone_size: -; d_call: -; v_call: TRBV20-1; j_call: TRBJ2-7
cdr3_nt: TGCAGTGCCCCCCCGCAGCCCGGGGATGGCTACACCTTC; cdr3_aa: CSAPPQPGDGYTF; clone_size: -; d_call: -; v_call: TRBV20-1; j_call: TRBJ1-2
cdr3_nt: TGTGCCAGCAGTTACAATACCGGGACAGGGCCGTTTCGCGGCGAAGCTTTCTTT; cdr3_aa: CASSYNTGTGPFRGEAFF; clone_size: -; d_call: TRBD1; v_call: TRBV6-5; j_call: TRBJ1-1
cdr3_nt: TGTGCCACCAGCAGAGGATCGGGAGTGGGTGAGCAGTTCTTC; cdr3_aa: CATSRGSGVGEQFF; clone_size: -; d_call: -; v_call: TRBV15; j_call: TRBJ2-1
cdr3_nt: TGTGCCAGCAGTTCCACAGGGTCAGAGACCCAGTACTTC; cdr3_aa: CASSSTGSETQYF; clone_size: few; d_call: -; v_call: TRBV11-2; j_call: TRBJ2-5
cdr3_nt: TGCAGTGCCAAAGGAGAAGGGGGCTATGGCTACACCTTC; cdr3_aa: CSAKGEGGYGYTF; clone_size: -; d_call: -; v_call: TRBV20-1; j_call: TRBJ1-2
cdr3_nt: TGTGCCAGCAGTCGGACAGGGGAGAGCTATCGTGGCTACACCTTC; cdr3_aa: CASSRTGESYRGYTF; clone_size: -; d_call: TRBD1; v_call: TRBV4-2; j_call: TRBJ1-2
cdr3_nt: TGTGCCAGCAGCTATAGACAGAGCTCCTACAATGAGCAGTTCTTC; cdr3_aa: CASSYRQSSYNEQFF; clone_size: few; d_call: -; v_call: TRBV7-9; j_call: TRBJ2-1
cdr3_nt: TGTGCCAGCAGCTTAGCTAACCACAGGGTGACTGAAGCTTTCTTT; cdr3_aa: CASSLANHRVTEAFF; clone_size: -; d_call: -; v_call: TRBV7-2; j_call: TRBJ1-1
cdr3_nt: TGCAGCGCCGGGACAGTTACCACAGATACGCAGTATTTT; cdr3_aa: CSAGTVTTDTQYF; clone_size: few; d_call: TRBD1; v_call: TRBV29-1; j_call: TRBJ2-3
cdr3_nt: TGCAGCGTCGGTAACATGGGGACCCAGTACTTC; cdr3_aa: CSVGNMGTQYF; clone_size: -; d_call: -; v_call: TRBV29-1; j_call: TRBJ2-5
cdr3_nt: TGTGCCAGCAGCTTCTATGGGTCTGGGGCCAACGTCCTGACTTTC; cdr3_aa: CASSFYGSGANVLTF; clone_size: -; d_call: -; v_call: TRBV7-8; j_call: TRBJ2-6
cdr3_nt: TGTGCCAGCAAGTCCGAGACCCAGTACTTC; cdr3_aa: CASKSETQYF; clone_size: -; d_call: -; v_call: TRBV25-1; j_call: TRBJ2-5
cdr3_nt: TGTGCCAGCAGTTTATCTGCTGGCAACCCTTACGAGCAGTACTTC; cdr3_aa: CASSLSAGNPYEQYF; clone_size: -; d_call: -; v_call: TRBV27; j_call: TRBJ2-7
cdr3_nt: TGCAGTGCTAGTCCGGGACTAGCGGGGTGGGAGACCCAGTACTTC; cdr3_aa: CSASPGLAGWETQYF; clone_size: -; d_call: TRBD2; v_call: TRBV20-1; j_call: TRBJ2-5
cdr3_nt: TGTGCCAGCAGCGCCGGACTCGAACCCTACAATGAGCAGTTCTTC; cdr3_aa: CASSAGLEPYNEQFF; clone_size: -; d_call: -; v_call: TRBV5-5; j_call: TRBJ2-1
cdr3_nt: TGCAGCGTTGTTTCCGGGACCGAATACGAGCAGTACTTC; cdr3_aa: CSVVSGTEYEQYF; clone_size: -; d_call: -; v_call: TRBV29-1; j_call: TRBJ2-7
cdr3_nt: TGTGCCAGCAGTGATCCCTTAACTAGCGCCAAAAACATTCAGTACTTC; cdr3_aa: CASSDPLTSAKNIQYF; clone_size: -; d_call: -; v_call: TRBV6-1; j_call: TRBJ2-4
cdr3_nt: TGCAGTGCCGACCGAGGGTTCCGGGAGGGCTACACCTTC; cdr3_aa: CSADRGFREGYTF; clone_size: -; d_call: -; v_call: TRBV20-1; j_call: TRBJ1-2
cdr3_nt: TGTGCCAGTGCCCTGGGCGGGAGCTACAATGAGCAGTTCTTC; cdr3_aa: CASALGGSYNEQFF; clone_size: -; d_call: TRBD2; v_call: TRBV6-5; j_call: TRBJ2-1
cdr3_nt: TGTGCCAGCAGCTTGGAGAGGAGGTCGTGGTATGGCTACACCTTC; cdr3_aa: CASSLERRSWYGYTF; clone_size: -; d_call: -; v_call: TRBV5-6; j_call: TRBJ1-2